What follows are 8 T cell receptor beta chains derived from one specimen sequenced in a study of T cells in Graves' hyperthyroidism and ophthalmopathy. The investigators amplified TCR beta CDR3 regions from RNA transcripts. An initial round of RT-PCR targeting the TCR CDR3 relied on the HTBI primer set. TCRdb re-analysed the multiplex PCR reads in MiXCR, keeping a single row per CDR3 protein. Among about 400,000 distinct CDR3 sequences listed, under 15% were seen once. Material for sequencing was blood. The source of these receptors is a woman aged 30 to 39 with Graves' hyperthyroidism.

V usage is TRBV6-2 or TRBV6-3 and J usage is TRBJ1-5; 8 bases are shared with TRBD1. Trimming took 8 bases from V and 0 from J; bases not matched to a gene: 3. CDR1 is MNHEY, CDR2 SVGEGT, per germline. The CDR3 is 14 residues long. The CDR3 nucleotides are TGTGCCAGCGACAGGGGATATAGCAATCAGCCCCAGCATTTT. Encoded protein: CASDRGYSNQPQHF.

There are many counts of this clonotype. This chain connects TRBV18 to TRBJ2-1; the match to TRBD2 covers 7 bases. V dropped 6 bases and J dropped 8; count of bases not matched to a gene: 10. Germline loops: CDR1 KGHSH, CDR2 LQKENI. This CDR3 spans 14 amino acids. CDR3 DNA: TGTGCCAGCTCGCTAAATGCGGCGGGAGATGAGCAGTTCTTC. This translates into CASSLNAAGDEQFF.

This clonotype was seen a few times. The genes are TRBV7-9 and TRBJ2-1; D remains ambiguous. The germline V and J ends were trimmed by 0 bases and 8 bases, with 8 bases remaining between them. This CDR3 region has 13 residues. CDR1 is SEHNR and CDR2 is FQNEAQ in the germline V gene (reference sequence). CDR3 nucleotide sequence: TGTGCCAGCAGCTTAGCGCTAGAATATGAGCAGTTCTTC. Protein: CASSLALEYEQFF.

With regard to this clonotype: At one boundary the junction diverges from the germline segment, which might be a read error. The gene calls are TRBV6-2 or TRBV6-3 and TRBJ1-4; tentatively, D is TRBD1 (5 bases). Germline lookup yields CDR1 MNHEY and CDR2 SVGEGT. The CDR3 totals 14 residues. CDR3 coding DNA: TGTGTCAGCAGTCTGGGACTCCAGGATGAAAAACTGTTTTTT. Translated: CVSSLGLQDEKLFF.

This clonotype was seen repeatedly, ten times or more. The chain combines TRBV7-9 with TRBJ2-3; a weak D match, TRBD2 (6 bases). The germline gives CDR1 SEHNR, CDR2 FQNEAQ (reference sequence). V dropped 5 bases and J dropped 0 bases, with 21 bases sitting between them. This CDR3 has 18 residues. The CDR3 DNA sequence: TGTGCCAGCAGCCAAGGCGGAGGAGGAGGGACTAGCACAGATACGCAGTATTTT. It encodes CASSQGGGGGTSTDTQYF.

This clonotype came up many times. The junction shows a germline mismatch at one end, possibly a read error. The rearrangement uses TRBV2 and TRBJ2-1, with TRBD1 identical over 9 bases. The CDR3 has 15 residues. Germline assignment: CDR1 SNHLY and CDR2 FYNNEI. CDR3 protein: CASSKPTGGINEQFF. In nucleotides, the CDR3 is TGTGCCAGCAGTAAACCGACAGGGGGAATTAATGAGCAATTCTTC.

The CDR3 nucleotides read TGTGCCACCAGTGACCTCGGACAGGGGATGGGGGAGCTGTTTTTT. It translates to CATSDLGQGMGELFF. The V and J genes are TRBV24-1 and TRBJ2-2; 9 bases are shared with TRBD1. This CDR3 has 15 residues. V shed 4 bases, J shed 8 bases, and the junction held 7 bases outside the gene matches. Germline values: CDR1 KGHDR, CDR2 SFDVKD.

The chain has TRBV15 and TRBJ2-5, with unresolved D. The CDR3 extends over 16 amino acids. The ends were cut back, 0 bases at V and 3 bases at J, with 14 bases in the middle. Germline CDR1 reads LNHNV; CDR2 reads YYDKDF (reference sequence). This chain's CDR3 is CATSRDPGSTKETQYF. Written as DNA, the CDR3 is TGTGCCACCAGCAGAGATCCGGGCTCCACCAAAGAGACCCAGTACTTC.